Presented here are 16 T cell receptor beta chains from one specimen sequenced in a study of graft-versus-host responses after intestinal transplantation. Libraries were prepared by immunoSEQ multiplex PCR; TCRdb keeps only in-frame clonotypes and omits some of them. The sample comprises 85,000 to 100,000 clones, approximately 90% of which are singletons, and approximately 0.32% rests with the top ten. Which antigens these TCRs recognize remains unknown. The sequences come from unstimulated CD4+ T cells sorted from spleen or lymph node cells, collected before transplant. Every receptor here comes from a human donor who was the organ donor for an intestinal transplant.

The chain links TRBV7-2 to TRBJ1-1; unclear D gene. CDR1 is SGHTA and CDR2 is FQGNSA in the germline V gene. The CDR3 runs to 14 residues. V shed 5 bases and J shed 3 bases, with 13 bases lying between them. CDR3 sequence: CASSTASGYTEAFF. CDR3 DNA sequence: TGTGCCAGCAGCACCGCTTCAGGCTACACTGAAGCTTTCTTT.

The chain couples TRBV5-6 to TRBJ1-2, with unresolved D. This CDR3 spans 15 amino acids. The V gene's germline CDR1 is SGHDT and CDR2 YYEEEE. The V end was cut by 4 bases, the J end by 4 bases, with 17 bases between. The CDR3: CASSRYIMGSYGYTF. The CDR3 DNA reads TGTGCCAGCAGCCGATATATAATGGGCTCCTATGGCTACACCTTC.

This rearrangement joins TRBV29-1 to TRBJ2-7, with D hard to call. Trimming stripped 4 bases from V and 6 bases from J, with 16 bases between. Germline CDR1 and CDR2: SQVTM and ANQGSEA. The CDR3 runs 13 residues. CDR3 coding DNA: TGCAGCGTTGCAGAGTCAGCGCCGGGCGAGCAGTACTTC. As protein: CSVAESAPGEQYF.

This clone was observed a few times. This sequence joins TRBV5-6 and TRBJ2-7, with D tentatively TRBD2 (5 bases). CDR1 is SGHDT and CDR2 is YYEEEE in the germline V gene. Between the trimmed V and J ends, which lost 4 bases and 6 bases, there was a span of 14 bases. The CDR3 covers 13 residues. This CDR3 reads CASSPPGGFEQYF. The CDR3 DNA is TGTGCCAGCAGCCCTCCAGGAGGTTTCGAGCAGTACTTC.

The chain links TRBV4-2 to TRBJ1-5; D is possibly TRBD1 (6 bases). This CDR3 comprises 16 residues. The V gene lost 0 bases and the J gene lost 3 bases, with 12 bases spanning the gap. Germline assignment: CDR1 LGHNA and CDR2 YNFKEQ. The CDR3 DNA is TGTGCCAGCAGCCAAGATTGGCAGGGGTACAATCAGCCCCAGCATTTT. Amino acid sequence: CASSQDWQGYNQPQHF.

This sequence joins TRBV10-1 and TRBJ2-2; TRBD2 agrees at 9 bases. This CDR3 has 19 residues. CDR1 is WNHNN and CDR2 is SYGVQD in the germline V gene (reference sequence). Germline trimming cut 4 bases from V and 5 bases from J; bases unmatched to any gene: 17. CDR3: CASSAGGLGGRAPTGELFF. The CDR3 DNA reads as TGCGCCAGCAGTGCCGGCGGCCTAGGCGGGAGGGCGCCGACCGGGGAGCTGTTTTTT.

The V gene is TRBV5-1, the J gene TRBJ2-3, with 8 positions matching TRBD1. With 2 bases clipped from V and 4 bases from J, the junction kept 6 bases outside the gene matches. Germline V gene sequence: CDR1 SGHRS, CDR2 YFSETQ. This CDR3 region has 15 residues. The CDR3 sequence is CASSFRGQFSDTQYF. CDR3 nucleotide sequence: TGCGCCAGCAGCTTCAGGGGGCAGTTCTCAGATACGCAGTATTTT.

In this sample, this clone turned up once. V is TRBV11-2 and J is TRBJ2-7, with TRBD2 matching over 7 bases. CDR3 length equals 16 residues. Trimming removed 3 bases from V and 1 base from J; junction bases left unmatched: 9. Germline CDR1 is SGHAT and CDR2 is FQNNGV. CDR3 bases: TGTGCCAGCAGCTTTATGGCCGGGGGAGGGTCCTACGAGCAGTACTTC. Amino acid sequence: CASSFMAGGGSYEQYF.

This chain uses TRBV7-8 with TRBJ2-5; 8 bases fit TRBD1. The CDR3 extends over 15 amino acids. CDR1 and CDR2 from the germline V gene are SGHVS and FQNEAQ. J was trimmed by 11 bases and V by 1 base; bases with no gene match: 12. CDR3 sequence (DNA): TGTGCCAGCAGCTTAGAACCCGGGACAGGATTTCGGCAGTACTTC. It codes for CASSLEPGTGFRQYF.

The chain employs TRBV6-6 and TRBJ2-7; 8 bases match TRBD1. V shed 5 bases, J shed 0 bases, and the junction held 6 bases outside the gene matches. The CDR3 is 15 amino acids. Germline assignment: CDR1 MNHNY and CDR2 SVGAGI (reference sequence). The CDR3 spells CASSRQGLSSYEQYF. CDR3 bases: TGTGCCAGCAGTCGACAGGGGCTGAGCTCCTACGAGCAGTACTTC.

This chain connects TRBV5-6 to TRBJ2-2; D remains unclear. V was pared by 2 bases and J by 1 base, with 9 bases between. The CDR3 is 15 residues long. The germline gives CDR1 SGHDT, CDR2 YYEEEE. The CDR3 loop reads CASSFYPRNTGELFF. DNA of the CDR3: TGTGCCAGCAGCTTCTACCCACGGAACACCGGGGAGCTGTTTTTT.

The chain combines TRBV6-4 with TRBJ1-1, with D possibly being TRBD1 (5 bases). The CDR3 length is 14 residues. Trimming stripped 5 bases from V and 2 bases from J, with 12 bases between. CDR1 and CDR2 from the germline V gene are MRHNA and SNTAGT. The CDR3 region has the DNA TGTGCCAGCAGTAGACCACAGGCAAACACTGAAGCTTTCTTT. Encoded protein: CASSRPQANTEAFF.

The chain carries TRBV6-5 and TRBJ1-1; tentatively, D is TRBD1 (6 bases). Between the trimmed V and J ends, which lost 5 bases and 11 bases, there was a span of 21 bases. Germline V lookup: CDR1 MNHEY, CDR2 SVGAGI. The length of the CDR3 is 14 residues. The CDR3 sequence: CASSSGQPSGRAFF. For the CDR3, the DNA is TGTGCCAGCAGTAGCGGACAGCCCTCCGGTCGGGCTTTCTTT.

The genes are TRBV7-9 and TRBJ1-1, with 8 bases aligning to TRBD1. V shed 7 bases and J 3 bases; nucleotides not matched to a gene: 10. There are 15 residues in the CDR3. From germline, CDR1 is SEHNR and CDR2 FQNEAQ (reference sequence). The CDR3 reads CASTGQGSRDTEAFF. CDR3 nucleotide sequence: TGTGCCAGCACCGGACAGGGCAGCCGAGACACTGAAGCTTTCTTT.

The CDR3: CASSRTGLAGAGSGVGEQFF. CDR3 coding DNA: TGTGCCAGCAGCCGCACGGGACTAGCGGGAGCCGGTAGCGGGGTGGGTGAGCAGTTCTTC. The chain links TRBV7-3 to TRBJ2-1; 14 bases align to TRBD2. V lost 5 bases and J lost 9; bases outside the gene matches: 21. The CDR3 sequence is 20 residues long. Germline V gene lookup returns CDR1 SGHTA and CDR2 FQGTGA.

The rearrangement links TRBV4-2 to TRBJ1-2; D gene ambiguous. The germline CDR1 and CDR2 sequences are LGHNA and YNFKEQ. Trimming removed 0 bases from V and 9 bases from J, with 8 bases in between. The CDR3 runs to 12 residues. The CDR3 DNA reads as TGTGCCAGCAGCCAAGACGGACTTAGCTACACCTTC. This codes for CASSQDGLSYTF.